This note documents a single T cell receptor beta chain sequence. Its cognate antigen is unknown. The CDR3 loop spans 15 amino acids. Germline CDR1 SGHAT, CDR2 FQDESV (reference sequence). V dropped 0 bases and J dropped 5; count of bases not matched to a gene: 4. Data came from immunoSEQ multiplex PCR; TCRdb stores just in-frame clones and leaves some out. The sample lists 71,000 or so clones, more than 85% occurring once. This entry comes from a study of OX40 agonist ivuxolimab in advanced cancers. Whole-study results and caveats: Some nonresponders likewise displayed low normalized T-cell clonal expansion.

The specimen comprised CD4+ or CD8+ T cells sorted from blood, sampled in a trial of the OX40 agonist ivuxolimab. The source of this sequence is an adult with an advanced solid tumor such as melanoma, head and neck, liver or kidney cancer. The chain uses TRBV11-1 and TRBJ2-5; 9 bases line up with TRBD2. The CDR3 DNA reads as TGTGCCAGCAGCTTAGCGGGGGCGGGAGGGGAGACCCAGTACTTC. Amino acids: CASSLAGAGGETQYF.